These 32 T cell receptor beta chains came from one sample sequenced in a study of T cell changes during pregnancy in multiple sclerosis. Assay: immunoSEQ multiplex PCR; the TCRdb copy retains only in-frame clones and omits some. The sample has approximately 50,000 clones, roughly nine tenths seen once; the top ten hold roughly 10%. The material was CD8+ T cells from peripheral blood mononuclear cells, obtained after pregnancy. Every receptor here comes from a female donor with multiple sclerosis, enrolled in a pregnancy study.

V and J are TRBV7-9 and TRBJ2-7; TRBD1 might be the D (6 bases). This CDR3 has 13 amino acids. From germline, CDR1 is SEHNR and CDR2 FQNEAQ (reference sequence). Trimming removed 4 bases at V and 3 bases at J, with 10 bases between. CDR3 nucleotides: TGTGCCAGCAGCTCGGACAGTTTCTACGAGCAGTACTTC. Its protein product is CASSSDSFYEQYF.

The chain uses TRBV7-3 and TRBJ2-3; tentative D call: TRBD2 (6 bases). With 6 bases removed from V and 2 bases from J, the gap between germline ends came to 12 bases. The CDR3 runs to 14 residues. CDR1 is SGHTA and CDR2 is FQGTGA in the germline V gene. The CDR3 bases are TGTGCCAGCAGTCCGCGGGGTCTCACAGATACGCAGTATTTT. Protein product: CASSPRGLTDTQYF.

This clone has a single count. The rearrangement uses TRBV29-1 and TRBJ2-7, with D possibly being TRBD1 (5 bases). Trimming stripped 3 bases from V and 0 bases from J, with 12 bases between. The germline gives CDR1 SQVTM, CDR2 ANQGSEA. The CDR3 contains 14 residues. The CDR3 coding sequence is TGCAGCGTTGATGCAGGGCCCAACTCCTACGAGCAGTACTTC. Protein: CSVDAGPNSYEQYF.

The V and J genes are TRBV23-1 and TRBJ1-2, with a weak D call TRBD1 (6 bases). TRBV23-1 is annotated as an ORF whose role is uncertain. This CDR3 spans 15 amino acids. The V and J ends lost 0 bases and 7 bases respectively, with 15 bases between them. Here the CDR3 DNA reads TGCGCCAGCAGTCAATCAGGCAGGGGTATAGGTGGCTACACCTTC. It encodes CASSQSGRGIGGYTF.

V usage is TRBV4-2 and J usage is TRBJ2-7; TRBD2 matches 9 bases. Trimming at V came to 0 bases and at J to 5 bases, leaving 8 bases not matched to a gene. The CDR3 sequence is 16 residues long. Germline CDR1 and CDR2: LGHNA and YNFKEQ. Here the CDR3 DNA reads TGTGCCAGCAGCCAAGAAAACGGCGGGGGGGCTCACGAGCAGTACTTC. Translating gives CASSQENGGGAHEQYF.

V and J are TRBV6-1 and TRBJ2-5; D call uncertain. V dropped 1 base and J dropped 1 base, with 10 bases sitting between them. The CDR3 has 15 amino acids. Looked up from germline, CDR1 is MNHNS and CDR2 is SASEGT. CDR3 sequence: CASSEGSHPQETQYF. CDR3 nucleotide sequence: TGTGCCAGCAGTGAAGGGAGCCACCCCCAAGAGACCCAGTACTTC.

The chain recombines TRBV29-1 with TRBJ1-2; 7 bases align to TRBD1. There are 15 residues in the CDR3. The V gene's germline CDR1 is SQVTM and CDR2 ANQGSEA. V was clipped by 4 bases and J by 4 bases; unmatched bases: 12. CDR3 in amino acids: CSVVGATGPTYGYTF. CDR3 bases: TGCAGCGTTGTAGGTGCGACAGGGCCGACCTATGGCTACACCTTC.

The chain has TRBV4-1 and TRBJ1-5; D is ambiguous. Germline lookup yields CDR1 MGHRA and CDR2 YSYEKL. This CDR3 region has 16 residues. The V end lost 5 bases, the J end lost 3 bases, and 17 bases lay between the germline ends. DNA of the CDR3: TGCGCCAGCAGCTCAGCGATGGACGGACTCAATCAGCCCCAGCATTTT. Translation gives CASSSAMDGLNQPQHF.

This chain links TRBV27 with TRBJ2-7; D perhaps matches TRBD2 (5 bases). This CDR3 has 15 residues. V shed 0 bases and J shed 3 bases, with 12 bases lying between them. The germline gives CDR1 MNHEY, CDR2 SMNVEV (reference sequence). CDR3 sequence (DNA): TGTGCCAGCAGTTTATCCGGGATCCTACGCTACGAGCAGTACTTC. It codes for CASSLSGILRYEQYF.

The chain has TRBV6-6 and TRBJ2-5; D gene unclear. V lost 7 bases, J lost 2 bases, and 20 bases lay in between. The CDR3 is made up of 16 amino acids. Germline assignment: CDR1 MNHNY and CDR2 SVGAGI (reference sequence). This chain's CDR3 is CASTPDLPAIQETQYF. DNA of the CDR3: TGTGCCAGCACACCTGACCTGCCAGCGATACAAGAGACCCAGTACTTC.

V gene TRBV6-5 combines with J gene TRBJ2-1, with 9 bases fitting TRBD1. The CDR3 has 15 amino acids. With V trimmed by 2 bases and J by 4 bases, 3 bases remained unmatched. Germline CDR1 MNHEY, CDR2 SVGAGI. CDR3 residues: CASSYSGTGYNEQFF. CDR3 sequence (DNA): TGTGCCAGCAGTTACAGTGGGACAGGGTACAATGAGCAGTTCTTC.

The J gene is TRBJ1-2, the V gene TRBV6-4; tentative D call: TRBD1 (6 bases). The V and J ends lost 2 bases and 8 bases respectively, with 15 bases between them. The CDR3 is made up of 14 amino acids. Looked up from germline, CDR1 is MRHNA and CDR2 is SNTAGT. DNA of the CDR3: TGTGCCAGCAGTGACGAGGGGGATCGTGGCGGCTACACCTTC. It yields the protein CASSDEGDRGGYTF.

The rearrangement links TRBV5-6 to TRBJ2-2, with D unresolved. The germline V gene encodes CDR1 SGHDT and CDR2 YYEEEE. The CDR3 extends over 14 amino acids. V was cut by 4 bases and J by 6 bases, with 13 bases left in between. Written as DNA, the CDR3 is TGTGCCAGCAGCCGACCGCTAGTTGCCGGGGAGCTGTTTTTT. Its protein is CASSRPLVAGELFF.

The chain links TRBV27 to TRBJ1-1; 7 bases align to TRBD1. Germline V gives CDR1 MNHEY, CDR2 SMNVEV (reference sequence). V lost 2 bases, J lost 6 bases, and 6 bases stayed unmatched. The CDR3 extends over 14 amino acids. The DNA for the CDR3 is TGTGCCAGCAGTTTAATGTTAGGGGGCCCTGAAGCTTTCTTT. This translates into CASSLMLGGPEAFF.

This clone was observed at least ten times. The chain couples TRBV14 to TRBJ1-2, with D maybe TRBD1 (5 bases). The CDR3 has 13 residues. The germline CDR1 and CDR2 sequences are SGHDN and FVKESK. V gave up 1 base and J gave up 2 bases, with 5 bases separating them. For the CDR3, the DNA is TGTGCCAGCAGCCAAGGGACAAACTATGGCTACACCTTC. This translates into CASSQGTNYGYTF.

The V call is TRBV27, the J call TRBJ2-1, with 10 positions matching TRBD1. This CDR3 is built from 15 residues. V lost 8 bases to trimming and J lost 2 bases; unmatched junction nucleotides: 6. Germline V gene data show CDR1 as MNHEY and CDR2 as SMNVEV (reference sequence). Here the CDR3 reads CASQDGTGAYNEQFF. In DNA form, the CDR3 reads TGTGCCAGCCAAGACGGGACAGGGGCCTACAATGAGCAGTTCTTC.

V usage is TRBV6-5 and J usage is TRBJ2-5, with D possibly being TRBD2 (8 bases). The J call may be mistaken, given a closer DNA end match to TRBJ2-7. From germline, CDR1 is MNHEY and CDR2 SVGAGI. CDR3 length: 15 residues. In DNA form, the CDR3 reads TGTGCCAGCAGTCTCGGGGGGGACAGAACCTACGAGCAGTACTTC. Translating gives CASSLGGDRTYEQYF.

In regard to this clone: Distinct nucleotide sequences in the sample also encode this CDR3. This sequence joins TRBV7-9 and TRBJ1-1; a possible D gene is TRBD1 (5 bases). The CDR3 spans 12 residues. The germline CDR1 and CDR2 sequences are SEHNR and FQNEAQ (reference sequence). V lost 5 bases and J 2 bases, leaving 6 bases between the germline ends. The CDR3 DNA sequence: TGTGCCAGCAGCAGGGGAAACACTGAAGCTTTCTTT. It encodes CASSRGNTEAFF.

The chain carries TRBV7-8 and TRBJ2-7; 8 bases match TRBD2. This CDR3 has 15 residues. The junction had 3 bases not matched to a gene; V was cut back by 1 base and J by 1 base. Germline V gene sequence: CDR1 SGHVS, CDR2 FQNEAQ. This CDR3 is CASSLGAGGSYEQYF. The CDR3 nucleotides are TGTGCCAGCAGCTTAGGGGCGGGGGGATCCTACGAGCAGTACTTC.

The CDR3 sequence is CASSEPVGAYSNQPQHF. The CDR3, as DNA: TGTGCCAGCAGTGAGCCAGTGGGGGCCTATAGCAATCAGCCCCAGCATTTT. The rearrangement joins TRBV6-1 to TRBJ1-5; D may be TRBD1 (6 bases). This CDR3 region has 17 residues. The ends were cut back, 3 bases at V and 0 bases at J, with 15 bases in the middle. The germline V gene has CDR1 MNHNS and CDR2 SASEGT.

The chain is built from TRBV30 and TRBJ1-1; the match to TRBD1 covers 9 bases. The CDR3 is 13 amino acids. Germline V gene lookup returns CDR1 GTSNPN and CDR2 SVGIG (reference sequence). Losses at the gene ends were 1 base for V and 5 bases for J; bases not matched to a gene: 2. The CDR3 sequence: CAWSAGTGTEAFF. The CDR3 coding sequence is TGTGCCTGGAGTGCAGGGACAGGGACTGAAGCTTTCTTT.

The rearrangement links TRBV5-8 to TRBJ1-1, with 7 nucleotides matching TRBD1. Germline loops: CDR1 SGHTS, CDR2 YDEGEE. The CDR3 sequence is 16 residues long. The J segment lost 0 bases and the V segment lost 2 bases, leaving 7 bases of the junction unmatched. CDR3 in amino acids: CASSFSGTDMNTEAFF. As DNA, the CDR3 is TGTGCCAGCAGCTTCTCCGGGACAGACATGAACACTGAAGCTTTCTTT.

V usage is TRBV28 and J usage is TRBJ1-5; D not certain. Germline V lookup: CDR1 MDHEN, CDR2 SYDVKM. The CDR3 spans 14 residues. Trimming left V 3 bases short and J 4 bases short, with 10 bases between. CDR3 amino acids: CASSFLGHNQPQHF. Here the CDR3 DNA reads TGTGCCAGCAGTTTTCTTGGGCATAATCAGCCCCAGCATTTT.

The rearrangement joins TRBV27 to TRBJ2-7; possible D gene TRBD2, 5 bases. Germline-derived CDR1 and CDR2 are MNHEY and SMNVEV (reference sequence). This CDR3 has 16 amino acids. V gave up 5 bases and J gave up 0 bases, with 17 bases separating them. CDR3 coding DNA: TGTGCCAGCAGTGCTTTCCACGGGATAAGCTCCTACGAGCAGTACTTC. Translating it yields CASSAFHGISSYEQYF.

This clone was counted a single time. The chain links TRBV11-2 to TRBJ2-1, with 10 bases fitting TRBD1. The germline CDR1 and CDR2 sequences are SGHAT and FQNNGV. J lost 8 bases, V lost 5 bases, and 9 bases had no gene match. The CDR3 is made up of 15 amino acids. Written as DNA, the CDR3 is TGTGCCAGCAGCCTCGGGACAGGGGACTTCGATGAGCAGTTCTTC. Its translation is CASSLGTGDFDEQFF.

This clone occurred once. This chain links TRBV4-1 with TRBJ1-5, with D maybe TRBD1 (5 bases). CDR3 length equals 15 residues. Germline CDR1 is MGHRA and CDR2 is YSYEKL. With 0 bases removed from V and 6 bases from J, the gap between germline ends came to 12 bases. Here the CDR3 reads CASSQEARVGQPQHF. DNA for the CDR3: TGCGCCAGCAGCCAAGAGGCCAGGGTGGGTCAGCCCCAGCATTTT.

The chain carries TRBV7-3 and TRBJ1-2; 11 bases agree with TRBD1. CDR1 is SGHTA, CDR2 FQGTGA, per germline. With 2 bases clipped from V and 0 bases from J, the junction kept 8 bases outside the gene matches. CDR3 length: 18 amino acids. This CDR3 is CASSLGPGQGAANYGYTF. Here the CDR3 DNA reads TGTGCCAGCAGCTTAGGCCCCGGACAGGGGGCTGCTAACTATGGCTACACCTTC.

The V and J genes are TRBV7-8 and TRBJ1-5; tentative D call: TRBD1 (5 bases). CDR3 size: 14 residues. V lost 5 bases, J lost 4 bases, and 12 bases lay in between. CDR1 and CDR2 from the germline V gene are SGHVS and FQNEAQ. As DNA, the CDR3 is TGTGCCAGCAGCGCGGGAGGGGTGAATCAGCCCCAGCATTTT. It is translated as CASSAGGVNQPQHF.

This clone occurred once. The chain recombines TRBV7-9 with TRBJ1-1; 9 nucleotides agree with TRBD1. V lost 6 bases, J lost 5 bases, and 4 bases stayed unmatched. The germline CDR1 and CDR2 sequences are SEHNR and FQNEAQ (reference sequence). This CDR3 is built from 13 residues. CDR3 residues: CASRQDRGTEAFF. CDR3 coding DNA: TGTGCCAGCAGACAAGACAGGGGGACTGAAGCTTTCTTT.

The V gene is TRBV30, the J gene TRBJ2-1; the D gene is possibly TRBD1 (6 bases). Looked up from germline, CDR1 is GTSNPN and CDR2 is SVGIG (reference sequence). The germline V and J ends were trimmed by 3 bases and 9 bases, with 12 bases remaining between them. The CDR3 has 12 residues. The CDR3 sequence is CAWRGTNGEQFF. The CDR3 DNA reads TGTGCCTGGAGAGGGACAAACGGTGAGCAGTTCTTC.

J is TRBJ1-1 and V is TRBV9; TRBD1 matches 11 bases. Germline V gene lookup returns CDR1 SGDLS and CDR2 YYNGEE. The CDR3 runs to 14 residues. V was clipped by 3 bases and J by 8 bases; unmatched bases: 6. The CDR3 nucleotides are TGTGCCAGCAGCGACCGGGACAGGGGGAGGGAAGCTTTCTTT. Amino acids: CASSDRDRGREAFF.

This chain links TRBV6-5 with TRBJ2-1; 7 bases map to TRBD1. This CDR3 region has 12 residues. The V and J ends lost 5 bases and 7 bases, in that order; junction bases with no gene match: 2. Germline V CDR1 and CDR2: MNHEY, SVGAGI. The CDR3 reads CASSPGGNEQFF. As DNA, the CDR3 is TGTGCCAGCAGTCCAGGGGGTAATGAGCAGTTCTTC.